This passage covers 20 T cell receptor beta chains from one sample sequenced in a study of OX40 agonist ivuxolimab in advanced cancers. This table comes from immunoSEQ multiplex PCR, and its TCRdb copy is limited to in-frame clones, with some not included. The sample records tens of thousands of clones, over 90% being singletons. The sequencing here drew on CD4+ or CD8+ T cells sorted from blood, taken in a trial of the OX40 agonist ivuxolimab. Every receptor here comes from an adult with an advanced solid tumor such as melanoma, head and neck, liver or kidney cancer.

J is TRBJ2-7 and V is TRBV7-9; 7 bases map to TRBD1. Looked up from germline, CDR1 is SEHNR and CDR2 is FQNEAQ (reference sequence). The junction had 4 bases not matched to a gene; V was cut back by 5 bases and J by 6 bases. The CDR3 is 12 residues long. The chain's CDR3 is CASSPDRAEQYF. The CDR3 DNA reads TGTGCCAGCAGCCCCGACAGGGCCGAGCAGTACTTC.

This sequence joins TRBV25-1 and TRBJ2-5, with 14 bases fitting TRBD2. The V gene end was trimmed by 2 bases and the J gene end by 5 bases; junction bases not matched to a gene: 7. CDR1 and CDR2 from the germline V gene are MGHDK and SYGVNS. This CDR3 region has 17 residues. The CDR3 is CASSELGLAGGLETQYF. The CDR3, as DNA: TGTGCCAGCAGTGAACTCGGACTAGCGGGAGGATTGGAGACCCAGTACTTC.

The chain has TRBV28 and TRBJ2-3; 9 positions agree with TRBD2. CDR3 length: 14 amino acids. CDR1 and CDR2 (germline): MDHEN, SYDVKM. The V gene end was trimmed by 6 bases and the J gene end by 2 bases; junction bases not matched to a gene: 3. CDR3 region: CASRLAGITDTQYF. CDR3 bases: TGTGCCAGCAGGCTAGCGGGAATCACAGATACGCAGTATTTT.

This chain connects TRBV6-1 to TRBJ1-2, with TRBD1 matching over 9 bases. Germline V gene sequence: CDR1 MNHNS, CDR2 SASEGT. The CDR3 runs to 14 residues. J was trimmed by 3 bases and V by 6 bases; bases with no gene match: 5. The CDR3 DNA follows: TGTGCCAGCAGAGCGACAGGGGGTCACTATGGCTACACCTTC. This gives the protein CASRATGGHYGYTF.

This sequence joins TRBV15 and TRBJ2-7, with TRBD2 matching 8 bases. Germline V gene lookup returns CDR1 LNHNV and CDR2 YYDKDF (reference sequence). The ends lost 0 bases at V and 6 bases at J; junction bases unmatched: 13. The CDR3 runs to 17 residues. The CDR3 DNA follows: TGTGCCACCAGCAGAGATCTCATTGGGGGACTAGGCTCCGAGCAGTACTTC. The encoded protein is CATSRDLIGGLGSEQYF. The variable domain in full, with the rest retrieved from reference TRBV15 and TRBJ2-7, is DAMVIQNPRYQVTQFGKPVTLSCSQTLNHNVMYWYQQKSSQAPKLLFHYYDKDFNNEADTPDNFQSRRPNTSFCFLDIRSPGLGDTAMYLCATSRDLIGGLGSEQYFGPGTRLTVT.

The CDR3 region is CASSVGLAGSRTGELFF. The DNA of the CDR3 is TGTGCCAGCAGTGTGGGACTAGCGGGATCTCGTACCGGGGAGCTGTTTTTT. The rearrangement joins TRBV6-1 to TRBJ2-2; 13 bases fit TRBD2. The CDR3 loop spans 17 amino acids. CDR1 is MNHNS and CDR2 is SASEGT in the germline V gene. After removal of 4 bases from V and 5 bases from J, the junction contained 7 bases not matched to a gene.

The genes are TRBV5-6 and TRBJ2-6; D gene uncertain. The ends were cut back, 0 bases at V and 2 bases at J, with 12 bases in the middle. CDR3 length: 17 amino acids. Looked up from germline, CDR1 is SGHDT and CDR2 is YYEEEE. Here the CDR3 DNA reads TGTGCCAGCAGCTTGGAGGCAGGTGTGACTGGGGCCAACGTCCTGACTTTC. It codes for CASSLEAGVTGANVLTF.

The genes are TRBV7-2 and TRBJ1-1, with D unclear. This CDR3 has 14 amino acids. From germline, CDR1 is SGHTA and CDR2 FQGNSA. The germline V and J ends were trimmed by 7 bases and 0 bases, with 12 bases remaining between them. The CDR3 sequence is CASTLEGLNTEAFF. DNA of the CDR3: TGTGCCAGCACCCTCGAGGGCTTGAACACTGAAGCTTTCTTT.

J is TRBJ2-7 and V is TRBV18, with D tentatively TRBD2 (6 bases). The V end lost 0 bases, the J end lost 3 bases, and 15 bases lay between the germline ends. Germline V gene data show CDR1 as KGHSH and CDR2 as LQKENI. This CDR3 has 16 residues. The CDR3 spells CASSPPGSAGRYEQYF. The CDR3 DNA reads TGTGCCAGCTCACCACCGGGGTCAGCGGGCCGCTACGAGCAGTACTTC.

V usage is TRBV18 and J usage is TRBJ2-7; TRBD2 matches at 12 bases. The V segment lost 6 bases and the J segment 5 bases; nucleotides outside the gene matches: 8. Germline values: CDR1 KGHSH, CDR2 LQKENI. The CDR3 runs 15 residues. The CDR3 spells CASSASRLAGDEQYF. CDR3 nucleotide sequence: TGTGCCAGCTCCGCTTCCCGACTAGCGGGAGACGAGCAGTACTTC.

The chain uses TRBV6-1 and TRBJ1-4; no clear D gene. The V gene's germline CDR1 is MNHNS and CDR2 SASEGT. The CDR3 length is 14 residues. V lost 3 bases, J lost 7 bases, and 12 bases lay in between. CDR3 sequence (DNA): TGTGCCAGCAGTGAGAGTTTGGTTGGTGAAAAACTGTTTTTT. This sequence encodes CASSESLVGEKLFF.

V usage is TRBV19 and J usage is TRBJ1-1; 7 bases line up with TRBD1. With V trimmed by 6 bases and J by 6 bases, 22 bases remained unmatched. Germline assignment: CDR1 LNHDA and CDR2 SQIVND (reference sequence). The CDR3 is 18 residues long. Here the CDR3 reads CASRLKGTAGLGGSEAFF. The DNA of the CDR3 is TGTGCCAGTAGACTGAAGGGGACAGCGGGCCTGGGGGGCTCTGAAGCTTTCTTT.

The chain uses TRBV28 and TRBJ2-7; 7 bases are shared with TRBD1. Trimming removed 7 bases from V and 2 bases from J; junction bases left unmatched: 8. CDR1 is MDHEN, CDR2 SYDVKM, per germline. The CDR3 sequence is 14 residues long. CDR3 in DNA: TGTGCCAGCATCAGACAGGGCGTACCCTACGAGCAGTACTTC. Encoded protein: CASIRQGVPYEQYF.

V gene TRBV18 combines with J gene TRBJ1-5; D is unclear. This CDR3 is 13 amino acids long. Germline lookup yields CDR1 KGHSH and CDR2 LQKENI. V lost 5 bases and J 7 bases, leaving 12 bases between the germline ends. The CDR3: CASSSVPEQPQHF. CDR3 DNA sequence: TGTGCCAGCTCAAGTGTTCCTGAGCAGCCCCAGCATTTT.

This rearrangement joins TRBV19 to TRBJ2-7; D might be TRBD1 (6 bases). This CDR3 region has 13 residues. Germline V gene lookup returns CDR1 LNHDA and CDR2 SQIVND (reference sequence). The ends were cut back, 6 bases at V and 2 bases at J, with 11 bases in the middle. CDR3 loop: CASSGTLAYEQYF. The CDR3 DNA reads TGTGCCAGTAGCGGGACATTGGCCTACGAGCAGTACTTC.

This chain joins TRBV30 and TRBJ2-1; TRBD2 is a possible D gene (5 bases). V was shortened by 2 bases and J by 7 bases, with 15 bases between the two germline ends. The CDR3 length is 14 residues. Germline CDR1 reads GTSNPN; CDR2 reads SVGIG (reference sequence). CDR3: CAWSLTSPGNEQFF. CDR3 in DNA: TGTGCCTGGAGTCTTACCAGCCCGGGGAATGAGCAGTTCTTC.

The chain employs TRBV15 and TRBJ2-1; 10 nucleotides match TRBD1. Germline assignment: CDR1 LNHNV and CDR2 YYDKDF (reference sequence). This CDR3 region has 15 residues. V lost 3 bases and J lost 3; bases outside the gene matches: 2. The DNA for the CDR3 is TGTGCCACCAGCAGTAGGGACAGGGGCTACAATGAGCAGTTCTTC. This sequence encodes CATSSRDRGYNEQFF.

This clone was recorded once. For the CDR3, the DNA is TGTGCCAGCAGCCTTTCCACGATCACGGGATATGGCTACACCTTC. This codes for CASSLSTITGYGYTF. The chain combines TRBV5-4 with TRBJ1-2; D call uncertain. Germline V lookup: CDR1 SGHNT, CDR2 YYREEE (reference sequence). V was trimmed by 4 bases and J by 5 bases, leaving 18 bases between them. This CDR3 has 15 residues.

V usage is TRBV5-1 and J usage is TRBJ2-7; no definite D call. The V and J ends lost 3 bases and 4 bases respectively, with 14 bases between them. There are 14 residues in the CDR3. CDR1 and CDR2 from the germline V gene are SGHRS and YFSETQ. CDR3 nucleotides: TGCGCCAGCAGCTCGGACGGCGTAAAGTACGAGCAGTACTTC. Protein product: CASSSDGVKYEQYF.

V gene TRBV9 combines with J gene TRBJ1-4; D remains ambiguous. The germline V gene encodes CDR1 SGDLS and CDR2 YYNGEE. V shed 4 bases and J shed 6 bases, with 13 bases lying between them. The CDR3 extends over 14 amino acids. In DNA form, the CDR3 reads TGTGCCAGCAGCCCCATGATAGGGTATGAAAAACTGTTTTTT. This gives the protein CASSPMIGYEKLFF.